Below, 18 T cell receptor beta chains from the same sample are listed, as sequenced in a study of CD4 T cells in relation to SARS-CoV-2 and coronaviruses. TCRdb's copy holds only in-frame clones and misses some; the assay was immunoSEQ multiplex PCR. The table has about 56,000 clones, roughly 94% seen once. Sequenced material: naive CD4+ T cells from PBMCs. The subset is: naive CD4+ T cells isolated by negative enrichment. The receptors derive from an adult with COVID-19.

This clone was observed once. V usage is TRBV30 and J usage is TRBJ2-3; tentatively, D is TRBD2 (6 bases). This CDR3 region has 18 residues. V dropped 1 base and J dropped 2 bases, with 22 bases sitting between them. Germline V gene lookup returns CDR1 GTSNPN and CDR2 SVGIG (reference sequence). The CDR3 sequence: CAWSELAPLSELTDTQYF. Here the CDR3 DNA reads TGTGCCTGGAGTGAACTAGCACCCCTTTCGGAGCTCACAGATACGCAGTATTTT.

This chain connects TRBV5-4 to TRBJ2-7; TRBD2 might be the D (6 bases). V dropped 4 bases and J dropped 4 bases, with 12 bases sitting between them. The germline gives CDR1 SGHNT, CDR2 YYREEE (reference sequence). This CDR3 has 13 residues. In DNA form, the CDR3 reads TGTGCCAGCAGCCCGTGGGACTCGTACGAGCAGTACTTC. Translated: CASSPWDSYEQYF.

The rearrangement uses TRBV9 and TRBJ2-3, with 7 bases identical to TRBD2. CDR1 is SGDLS, CDR2 YYNGEE, per germline. CDR3 length: 17 residues. J was trimmed by 3 bases and V by 5 bases; bases with no gene match: 15. The CDR3 loop is CASSSFTARGGTDTQYF. DNA of the CDR3: TGTGCCAGCAGTTCATTCACAGCTCGCGGGGGAACAGATACGCAGTATTTT.

On this clone itself: Additional DNA sequences in this sample encode the identical CDR3. V is TRBV11-2 and J is TRBJ2-3; D gene uncertain. This CDR3 spans 12 amino acids. Germline V gene data show CDR1 as SGHAT and CDR2 as FQNNGV. V gave up 1 base and J gave up 5 bases, with 4 bases separating them. The CDR3 coding sequence is TGTGCCAGCAGCTTAGTTGTAGATACGCAGTATTTT. It specifies CASSLVVDTQYF.

This clone turned up a few times. The gene calls are TRBV7-3 and TRBJ2-1; D remains ambiguous. V lost 6 bases, J lost 7 bases, and 13 bases lay in between. The CDR3 sequence is 13 residues long. Germline V lookup: CDR1 SGHTA, CDR2 FQGTGA. The CDR3 coding sequence is TGTGCCAGCAGATCGGCGGCCGGGAATGAGCAGTTCTTC. It encodes CASRSAAGNEQFF.

The chain couples TRBV3-1 (or the pseudogene TRBV3-2) to TRBJ1-5; D gene uncertain. Germline values: CDR1 LGHDT, CDR2 YNNKEL (reference sequence). The CDR3 sequence is 15 residues long. V was trimmed by 6 bases and J by 1 base, leaving 13 bases between them. The CDR3 loop is CASSQNRASNQPQHF. The CDR3 coding sequence is TGTGCCAGCAGTCAAAACAGAGCCAGCAATCAGCCCCAGCATTTT.

The chain employs TRBV29-1 and TRBJ2-5; TRBD2 is a possible D gene (6 bases). The CDR3 loop spans 14 amino acids. Trimming shortened V by 1 base and J by 5 bases, and 14 bases separated the two germline ends. Germline values: CDR1 SQVTM, CDR2 ANQGSEA. The CDR3 region has the DNA TGCAGCGTTGAAGGGCGACTAGTTAGGGAGACCCAGTACTTC. Protein sequence: CSVEGRLVRETQYF.

The chain has TRBV11-2 and TRBJ1-2; D call uncertain. Germline CDR1 and CDR2: SGHAT and FQNNGV. The CDR3 runs to 11 residues. Between the trimmed V and J ends, which lost 0 bases and 6 bases, there was a span of 2 bases. CDR3 amino acids: CASSLEDGYTF. In DNA form, the CDR3 reads TGTGCCAGCAGCTTAGAGGATGGCTACACCTTC.

This chain's CDR3 is CASSYPGLAGVYNEQFF. The CDR3 coding sequence is TGTGCCAGCAGTTATCCAGGACTAGCGGGAGTCTACAATGAGCAGTTCTTC. This rearrangement joins TRBV6-2 or TRBV6-3 to TRBJ2-1; 13 nucleotides align to TRBD2. The CDR3 is made up of 17 amino acids. V dropped 3 bases and J dropped 3; count of bases not matched to a gene: 5. Per the germline V gene, CDR1 is MNHEY and CDR2 is SVGEGT.

The chain couples TRBV3-1 (or the pseudogene TRBV3-2) to TRBJ2-2; 15 bases are a match to TRBD2. The germline CDR1 and CDR2 sequences are LGHDT and YNNKEL (reference sequence). The CDR3 extends over 22 amino acids. Trimming cost V 0 bases and J 2 bases; bases outside gene matches: 13. The CDR3 DNA reads as TGTGCCAGCAGCCAAGAGATCCGGAGGACTAGCGGGAGGGCCGCCAACACCGGGGAGCTGTTTTTT. Protein sequence: CASSQEIRRTSGRAANTGELFF.

The CDR3 nucleotides read TGTGCCAGCAGCGTAGATACAGGGGGCTGGTACGAGCAGTACTTC. This sequence encodes CASSVDTGGWYEQYF. The chain combines TRBV9 with TRBJ2-7, with 9 bases that match TRBD1. V was pared by 0 bases and J by 4 bases, with 5 bases of the junction left unmatched. This CDR3 contains 15 residues. CDR1 SGDLS and CDR2 YYNGEE come from the germline V gene.

The rearrangement uses TRBV2 and TRBJ1-2, with TRBD1 identical over 9 bases. The junction had 17 bases not matched to a gene; V was cut back by 8 bases and J by 7 bases. CDR1 is SNHLY and CDR2 is FYNNEI in the germline V gene. The CDR3 contains 16 residues. This chain's CDR3 is CASFQGQGVAAVGYTF. CDR3 bases: TGTGCCAGCTTCCAGGGACAGGGAGTAGCAGCGGTTGGCTACACCTTC.

The chain carries TRBV3-1 (or the pseudogene TRBV3-2) and TRBJ2-5, with TRBD1 matching over 7 bases. The V gene end was trimmed by 6 bases and the J gene end by 4 bases; junction bases not matched to a gene: 11. There are 15 residues in the CDR3. The V gene's germline CDR1 is LGHDT and CDR2 YNNKEL (reference sequence). DNA of the CDR3: TGTGCCAGCAGGAAGACACAGGGGTTTGGAGAGACCCAGTACTTC. Residues: CASRKTQGFGETQYF.

The CDR3 loop is CATSRDGASGRGSPLHF. The CDR3 bases are TGTGCCACCAGCAGAGATGGTGCCAGCGGAAGGGGGTCACCCCTCCACTTT. The chain couples TRBV15 to TRBJ1-6, with TRBD1 as a possible D gene (6 bases). Germline loops: CDR1 LNHNV, CDR2 YYDKDF (reference sequence). This CDR3 is 17 amino acids long. Trimming removed 0 bases from V and 10 bases from J, with 19 bases in between.

The chain joins TRBV7-3 to TRBJ2-2; possibly TRBD2 for D (5 bases). Deletions cut 4 bases from V and 1 base from J, with 13 bases between. The CDR3 has 16 amino acids. Germline V lookup: CDR1 SGHTA, CDR2 FQGTGA. The CDR3: CASSSQASRNTGELFF. For the CDR3, the DNA is TGTGCCAGCAGCTCCCAGGCTAGCAGGAACACCGGGGAGCTGTTTTTT.

DNA for the CDR3: TGTGCCAGCAGCTTACGTGGACAGGATATGAATTCACCCCTCCACTTT. Its protein is CASSLRGQDMNSPLHF. The rearrangement uses TRBV13 and TRBJ1-6; TRBD1 aligns across 7 bases. This CDR3 is built from 16 residues. V was clipped by 2 bases and J by 7 bases; unmatched bases: 8. CDR1 and CDR2 (germline): PRHDT, FYEKMQ (reference sequence).

This chain links TRBV5-5 with TRBJ2-3; TRBD2 matches at 9 bases. There are 17 residues in the CDR3. The germline V gene has CDR1 SGHKS and CDR2 YYEKEE (reference sequence). Trimming at V came to 0 bases and at J to 6 bases, leaving 11 bases not matched to a gene. The CDR3 DNA sequence: TGTGCCAGCAGCTTGGACGGGCTAGCGGGATCTGGGGATACGCAGTATTTT. It is translated as CASSLDGLAGSGDTQYF.

The CDR3: CASSLWGSRIPNEQFF. In nucleotides, the CDR3 is TGTGCCAGCAGTTTATGGGGATCTAGGATCCCCAATGAGCAGTTCTTC. V usage is TRBV28 and J usage is TRBJ2-1; no reliable D call. CDR1 is MDHEN and CDR2 is SYDVKM in the germline V gene. This CDR3 is built from 16 residues. With 0 bases removed from V and 6 bases from J, the gap between germline ends came to 15 bases.